The sequence of this T cell receptor (beta chain) was determined in a study of long-term antiretroviral therapy in people with HIV. Participants who had HIV were, without exception, treated in the United States. Study observations and caveats: Repertoires looked antigen-experienced, with only a slight naive shift after ART.

The CDR3 loop spans 12 amino acids. Germline V lookup: CDR1 SEHNR, CDR2 FQNEAQ (reference sequence). With 1 base removed from V and 7 bases from J, the gap between germline ends came to 4 bases. About this clone itself: Antigen unknown.

The immunoSEQ assay was v3.0, run at survey level. Repertoires were generated with immunoSEQ multiplex PCR, while TCRdb's copy carries only in-frame clones and drops some. The sample holds 20,000 to 30,000 clones; around nine tenths are singletons and the top ten take about 5%. Material: unsorted PBMCs, obtained roughly 4.5 years after starting antiretroviral therapy. The chain recombines TRBV7-9 with TRBJ1-4; no clear D gene. The sequence came from a man younger than 40 with HIV. The CDR3 DNA follows: TGTGCCAGCAGCTTAGACTTTGAAAAACTGTTTTTT. Its protein product is CASSLDFEKLFF.